This TCR beta chain originates from a study of cytomegalovirus exposure and HLA in healthy donors. Germline V gives CDR1 MNHNS, CDR2 SASEGT. This CDR3 has 15 residues. V was clipped by 4 bases and J by 0 bases; unmatched bases: 6. As concerns this clone: What it binds is not known.

Amplification used 60 Vbeta primers and 13 Jbeta primers. Original handling: Later, an analysis found 80 million or so unique TCR beta chains, and roughly 9.9 million of these were shared. Data came from immunoSEQ multiplex PCR; TCRdb stores just in-frame clones and leaves some out. The V and J calls and clone size were taken over from that table, and D and trimming were inferred from the DNA. Of about 150,000 clones listed, about 80% were seen once; the top ten hold roughly 13%. Whole-study results and caveats: In vitro testing confirmed three CMV-associated chains as specific for CMV antigens. TCR beta V segments were, for the most part, productive about 87% or about 30% of the time in an earlier analysis. A later analysis by the authors found several of the most significant clusters apparently linked to common viral pathogens.

The sequencing sample was made of PBMCs. The clonotype was recovered from a man aged 25-45 years in good health and CMV-seropositive. This sequence joins TRBV6-1 and TRBJ2-7; 7 nucleotides match TRBD1. In DNA, the CDR3 is TGTGCCAGCAGTGCGACAGGGACATCCTCCTACGAGCAGTACTTC. Its translation is CASSATGTSSYEQYF.